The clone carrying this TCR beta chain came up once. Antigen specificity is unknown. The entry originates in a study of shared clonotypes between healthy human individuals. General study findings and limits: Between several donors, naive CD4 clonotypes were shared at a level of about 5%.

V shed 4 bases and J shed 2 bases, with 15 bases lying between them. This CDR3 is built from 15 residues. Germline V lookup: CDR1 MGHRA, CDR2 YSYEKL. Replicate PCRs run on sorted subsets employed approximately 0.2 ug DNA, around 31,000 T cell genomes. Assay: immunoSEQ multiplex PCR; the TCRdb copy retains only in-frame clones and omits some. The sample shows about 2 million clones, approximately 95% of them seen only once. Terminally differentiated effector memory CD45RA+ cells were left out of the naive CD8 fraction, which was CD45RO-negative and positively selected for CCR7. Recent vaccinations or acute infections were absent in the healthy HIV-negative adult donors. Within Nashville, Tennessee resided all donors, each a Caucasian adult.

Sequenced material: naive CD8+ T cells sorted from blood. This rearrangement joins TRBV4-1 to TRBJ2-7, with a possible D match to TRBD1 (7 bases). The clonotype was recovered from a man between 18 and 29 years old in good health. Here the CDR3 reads CASSPIGGQTYEQYF. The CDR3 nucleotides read TGCGCCAGCAGCCCGATCGGGGGACAGACCTACGAGCAGTACTTC.